This T cell receptor beta chain was captured by sequencing in a study of blood T cell repertoires in COVID-19. This clone was found a few times. Libraries were prepared by immunoSEQ multiplex PCR; TCRdb keeps only in-frame clonotypes and omits some of them. The table lists fewer than 130,000 clones, more than 65% of them singletons. This TCR was recovered from a woman older than 75 with acute or convalescent COVID-19. Sequencing was performed on peripheral blood.

CDR3 DNA: TGCGCCAGCAGCCCGGACAGATTCTACGAGCAGTACTTC. Its translation: CASSPDRFYEQYF. The rearrangement joins TRBV5-1 to TRBJ2-7; D possibly corresponds to TRBD1 (6 bases). Between the trimmed V and J ends, which lost 4 bases and 3 bases, there was a span of 11 bases. The CDR3 is 13 amino acids. Germline values: CDR1 SGHRS, CDR2 YFSETQ.